The clone carrying this TCR beta chain was seen a handful of times. Systemic immunosuppression or a history of autoimmune disease excluded patients. This entry comes from a study of OX40 agonist ivuxolimab in advanced cancers. The length of the CDR3 is 16 residues. Germline V gene data show CDR1 as MNHEY and CDR2 as SVGAGI. Trimming took off 0 bases at V and 4 bases at J, with 13 bases between the two ends. Profiling relied on immunoSEQ multiplex PCR, and the TCRdb table lists in-frame clones only, not all of them. The data show 45,000 to 60,000 clones, with 88% seen just once and roughly 8% held by the top ten.

This chain uses TRBV6-5 with TRBJ1-3; the D gene is possibly TRBD1 (6 bases). Sequencing used CD4+ or CD8+ T cells sorted from blood, obtained in a trial of the OX40 agonist ivuxolimab. The sequence was obtained from an adult with an advanced solid tumor such as melanoma, head and neck, liver or kidney cancer. CDR3 sequence: CASSYSIKGDGNTIYF. Written as DNA, the CDR3 is TGTGCCAGCAGTTACTCAATAAAGGGGGACGGAAACACCATATATTTT.